The clone carrying this T cell receptor beta chain was seen a few times. This entry is derived from a study of early T cells in non-severe SARS-CoV-2 infection. V was cut by 4 bases and J by 4 bases, with 16 bases left in between. Germline CDR1 is DFQATT and CDR2 is SNEGSKA (reference sequence). There are 14 residues in the CDR3. In TCRdb, the 5' RACE reads were re-called with MiXCR into one record per CDR3 protein. The sample shows about 55,000 distinct CDR3 sequences, 5% to 7.5% of them seen only once. The sequencing here drew on whole blood, taken at baseline. This sequence joins TRBV20-1 and TRBJ1-2, with a possible D match to TRBD1 (6 bases). This TCR was recovered from an adult who was a healthcare worker with PCR-confirmed SARS-CoV-2 infection or an uninfected control (not recorded which). Here the CDR3 reads CSAMRQGTLYGYTF. The CDR3, as DNA: TGCAGTGCTATGAGGCAGGGGACCCTCTATGGCTACACCTTC.